This T cell receptor beta chain was obtained from a study of OX40 agonist ivuxolimab in advanced cancers. With 5 bases clipped from V and 2 bases from J, the junction kept 6 bases outside the gene matches. CDR3 length equals 14 residues. CDR1 is LNHDA, CDR2 SQIVND, per germline (reference sequence). Study-level points and caveats: Among T cells, CD8+ cells averaged more expanded clones than CD4+ cells.

Libraries were prepared by immunoSEQ multiplex PCR; TCRdb keeps only in-frame clonotypes and omits some of them. Among roughly 140,000 clones listed, roughly 94% were seen once. Worth noting for this clone: Its antigen is not known.

The chain joins TRBV19 to TRBJ2-7; TRBD1 agrees at 7 bases. The sample consisted of CD4+ or CD8+ T cells sorted from blood, taken in a trial of the OX40 agonist ivuxolimab. The TCR originated in an adult with an advanced solid tumor such as melanoma, head and neck, liver or kidney cancer. The CDR3 loop is CASSGTGTAYEQYF. The CDR3 region has the DNA TGTGCCAGTAGTGGTACCGGGACAGCCTACGAGCAGTACTTC.